A single sample gave rise to the 5 T cell receptor beta chains below, sequenced in a study of blood T cell repertoires in COVID-19. Method: immunoSEQ multiplex PCR; TCRdb's copy keeps in-frame clones and lacks some. Counted here are tens of thousands of clones, 75% to 90% occurring once; the ten biggest clones make up 5.1%. Sequencing was performed on peripheral blood. The receptors come from an elderly man with acute or convalescent COVID-19.

This sequence joins TRBV7-2 and TRBJ2-1; 8 bases fit TRBD1. J was trimmed by 10 bases and V by 2 bases; bases with no gene match: 10. The CDR3 contains 15 residues. Germline CDR1 reads SGHTA; CDR2 reads FQGNSA. The CDR3 sequence is CASSLMGQVNEEQFF. CDR3 nucleotides: TGTGCCAGCAGCTTAATGGGACAGGTAAACGAAGAGCAGTTCTTC.

This rearrangement joins TRBV10-3 to TRBJ2-1; TRBD2 matches at 15 bases. The CDR3 is 19 residues long. With V trimmed by 5 bases and J by 4 bases, 12 bases remained unmatched. CDR1 ENHRY and CDR2 SYGVKD come from the germline V gene. DNA for the CDR3: TGTGCCATCAGTCCCGGGACTAGCGGGGGGTGCGGGGGTTACAATGAGCAGTTCTTC. Its protein product is CAISPGTSGGCGGYNEQFF.

In this sample, this clone turned up a few times. This chain uses TRBV7-3 with TRBJ1-6; D remains ambiguous. The CDR3 spans 13 residues. Per germline, CDR1 SGHTA and CDR2 FQGTGA. Trimming cost V 3 bases and J 6 bases, with 6 bases left between them. The CDR3 DNA reads as TGTGCCAGCAGCTTTATCAGTAATTCACCCCTCCACTTT. Amino acid sequence: CASSFISNSPLHF.

The chain combines TRBV28 with TRBJ2-2; D is ambiguous. The CDR3 extends over 14 amino acids. The V gene's germline CDR1 is MDHEN and CDR2 SYDVKM. Trimming pared 4 bases from V and 2 bases from J, leaving 8 bases between. CDR3 amino acids: CASSSSGNTGELFF. CDR3 DNA sequence: TGTGCCAGCAGTTCCTCAGGAAACACCGGGGAGCTGTTTTTT.

This chain joins TRBV5-5 and TRBJ1-1; D is undetermined. The CDR3 loop spans 13 amino acids. From germline, CDR1 is SGHKS and CDR2 YYEKEE (reference sequence). Trimming shortened V by 0 bases and J by 4 bases, and 7 bases separated the two germline ends. The CDR3 DNA sequence: TGTGCCAGCAGCTTGGCAACGGGCACTGAAGCTTTCTTT. It yields the protein CASSLATGTEAFF.